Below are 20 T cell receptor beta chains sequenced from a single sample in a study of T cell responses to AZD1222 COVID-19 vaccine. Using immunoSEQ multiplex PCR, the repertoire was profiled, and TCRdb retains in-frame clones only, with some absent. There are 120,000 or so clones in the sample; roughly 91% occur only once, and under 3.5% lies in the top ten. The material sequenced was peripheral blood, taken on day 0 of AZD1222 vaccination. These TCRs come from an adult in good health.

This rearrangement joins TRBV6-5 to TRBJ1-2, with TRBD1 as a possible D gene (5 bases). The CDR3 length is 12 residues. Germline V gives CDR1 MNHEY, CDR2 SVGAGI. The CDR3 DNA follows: TGTGGCCTTAGGGACCGCGAGTATGGCTACACCTTC. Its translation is CGLRDREYGYTF.

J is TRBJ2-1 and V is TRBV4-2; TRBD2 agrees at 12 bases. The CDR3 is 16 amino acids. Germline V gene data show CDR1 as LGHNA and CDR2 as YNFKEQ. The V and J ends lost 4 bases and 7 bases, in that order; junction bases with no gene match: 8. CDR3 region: CASSPRASGRGNEQFF. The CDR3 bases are TGTGCCAGCAGCCCAAGGGCTAGCGGGAGGGGTAATGAGCAGTTCTTC.

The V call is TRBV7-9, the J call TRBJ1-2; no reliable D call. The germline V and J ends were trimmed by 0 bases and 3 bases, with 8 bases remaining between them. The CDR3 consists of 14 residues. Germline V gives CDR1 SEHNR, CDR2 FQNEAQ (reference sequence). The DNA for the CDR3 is TGTGCCAGCAGCTTAGCGCTAGGCGACTATGGCTACACCTTC. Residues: CASSLALGDYGYTF.

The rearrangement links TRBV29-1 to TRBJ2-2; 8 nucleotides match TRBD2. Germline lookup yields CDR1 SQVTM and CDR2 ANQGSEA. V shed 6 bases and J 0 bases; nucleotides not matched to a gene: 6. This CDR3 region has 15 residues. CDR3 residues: CSVGSGDANTGELFF. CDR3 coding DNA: TGCAGCGTGGGTAGCGGGGATGCGAACACCGGGGAGCTGTTTTTT.

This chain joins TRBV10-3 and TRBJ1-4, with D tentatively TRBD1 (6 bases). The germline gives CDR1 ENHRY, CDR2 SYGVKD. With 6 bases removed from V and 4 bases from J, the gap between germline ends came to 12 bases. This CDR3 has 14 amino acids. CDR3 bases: TGTGCCATCAGCCAGGGGACGGGTAATGAAAAACTGTTTTTT. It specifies CAISQGTGNEKLFF.

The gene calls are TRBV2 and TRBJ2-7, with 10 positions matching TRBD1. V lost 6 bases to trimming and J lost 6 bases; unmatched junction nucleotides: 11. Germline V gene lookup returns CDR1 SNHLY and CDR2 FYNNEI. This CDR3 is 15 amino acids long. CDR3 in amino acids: CASRDGTGVKFEQYF. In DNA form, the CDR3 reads TGTGCCAGCAGGGACGGGACAGGGGTAAAGTTCGAGCAGTACTTC.

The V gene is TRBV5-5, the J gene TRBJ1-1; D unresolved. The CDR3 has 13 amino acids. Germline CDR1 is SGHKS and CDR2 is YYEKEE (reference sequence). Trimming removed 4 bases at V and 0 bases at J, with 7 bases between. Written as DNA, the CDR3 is TGTGCCAGCAGCCCGATAGTGAACACTGAAGCTTTCTTT. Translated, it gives CASSPIVNTEAFF.

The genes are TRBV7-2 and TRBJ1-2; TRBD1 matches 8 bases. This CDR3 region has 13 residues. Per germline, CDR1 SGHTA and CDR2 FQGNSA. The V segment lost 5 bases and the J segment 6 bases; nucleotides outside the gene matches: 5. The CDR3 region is CASSTRTGNGYTF. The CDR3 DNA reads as TGTGCCAGCAGCACGAGGACAGGGAATGGCTACACCTTC.

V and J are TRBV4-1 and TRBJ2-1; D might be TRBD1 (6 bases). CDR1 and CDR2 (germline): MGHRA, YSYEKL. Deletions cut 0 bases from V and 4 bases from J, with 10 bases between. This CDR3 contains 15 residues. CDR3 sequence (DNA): TGCGCCAGCAGCCAAGAGGGGGCGAGATACAATGAGCAGTTCTTC. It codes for CASSQEGARYNEQFF.

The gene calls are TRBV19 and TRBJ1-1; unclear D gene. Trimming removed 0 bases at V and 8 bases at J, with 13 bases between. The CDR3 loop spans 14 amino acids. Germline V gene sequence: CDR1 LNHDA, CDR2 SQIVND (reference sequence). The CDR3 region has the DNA TGTGCCAGTAGTATAGATGATGGGTTCGTAGAAGCTTTCTTT. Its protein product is CASSIDDGFVEAFF.

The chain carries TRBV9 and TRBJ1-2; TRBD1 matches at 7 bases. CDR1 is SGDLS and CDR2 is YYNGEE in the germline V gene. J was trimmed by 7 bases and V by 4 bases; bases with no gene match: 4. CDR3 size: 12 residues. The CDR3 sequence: CASSLSGGGYTF. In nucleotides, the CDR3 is TGTGCCAGCAGCTTGTCAGGGGGTGGCTACACCTTC.

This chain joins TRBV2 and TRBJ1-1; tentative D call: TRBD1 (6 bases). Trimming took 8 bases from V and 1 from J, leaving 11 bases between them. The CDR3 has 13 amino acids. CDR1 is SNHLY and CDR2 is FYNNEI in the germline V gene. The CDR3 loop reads CASQGQPNTEAFF. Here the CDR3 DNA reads TGTGCCAGCCAGGGGCAGCCGAACACTGAAGCTTTCTTT.

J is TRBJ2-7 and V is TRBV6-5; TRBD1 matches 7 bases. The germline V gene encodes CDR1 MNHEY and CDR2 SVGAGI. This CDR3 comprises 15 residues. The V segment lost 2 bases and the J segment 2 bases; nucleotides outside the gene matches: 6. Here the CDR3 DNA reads TGTGCCAGCAGTTACAGAACAGGGGATACCTACGAGCAGTACTTC. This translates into CASSYRTGDTYEQYF.

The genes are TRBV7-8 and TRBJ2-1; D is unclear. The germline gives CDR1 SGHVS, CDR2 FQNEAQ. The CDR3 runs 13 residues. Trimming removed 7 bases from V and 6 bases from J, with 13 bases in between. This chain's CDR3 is CASTRSGVNEQFF. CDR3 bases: TGTGCCAGCACTAGGTCTGGAGTCAATGAGCAGTTCTTC. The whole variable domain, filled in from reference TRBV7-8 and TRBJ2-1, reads GAGVSQSPRYKVAKRGQDVALRCDPISGHVSLFWYQQALGQGPEFLTYFQNEAQLDKSGLPSDRFFAERPEGSVSTLKIQRTQQEDSAVYLCASTRSGVNEQFFGPGTRLTVL.

In nucleotides, the CDR3 is TGCGCCACCCAATCGGTGGGAGCTGGAAACACCATATATTTT. Amino acid sequence: CATQSVGAGNTIYF. The V gene is TRBV10-2, the J gene TRBJ1-3; D unresolved. Trimming left V 10 bases short and J 2 bases short, with 15 bases between. CDR1 is WSHSY, CDR2 SAAADI, per germline. The CDR3 runs 14 residues.

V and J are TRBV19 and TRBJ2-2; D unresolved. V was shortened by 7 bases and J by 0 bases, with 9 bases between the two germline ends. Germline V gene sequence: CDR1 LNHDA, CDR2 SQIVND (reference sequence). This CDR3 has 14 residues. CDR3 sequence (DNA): TGTGCCAGTACGCCGGGTTCGAACACCGGGGAGCTGTTTTTT. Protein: CASTPGSNTGELFF.

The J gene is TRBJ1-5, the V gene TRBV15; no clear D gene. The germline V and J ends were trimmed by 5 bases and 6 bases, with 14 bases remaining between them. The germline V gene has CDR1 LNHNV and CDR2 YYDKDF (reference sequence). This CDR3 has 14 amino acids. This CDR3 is CATSLHLDGQPQHF. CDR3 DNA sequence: TGTGCCACCAGCCTTCATCTCGACGGTCAGCCCCAGCATTTT.

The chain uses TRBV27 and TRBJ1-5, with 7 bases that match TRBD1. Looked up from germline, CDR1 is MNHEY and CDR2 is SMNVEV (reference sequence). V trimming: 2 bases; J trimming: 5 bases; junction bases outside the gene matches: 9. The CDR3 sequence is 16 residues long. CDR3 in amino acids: CASSLKTDRDHQPQHF. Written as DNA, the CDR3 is TGTGCCAGCAGTTTAAAGACAGACAGGGACCATCAGCCCCAGCATTTT.

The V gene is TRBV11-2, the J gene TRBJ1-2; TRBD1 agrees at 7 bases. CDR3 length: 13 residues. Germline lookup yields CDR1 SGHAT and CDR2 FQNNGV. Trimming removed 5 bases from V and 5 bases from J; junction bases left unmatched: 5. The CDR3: CASSLWDRYGYTF. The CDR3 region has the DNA TGTGCCAGCAGCCTTTGGGACAGATATGGCTACACCTTC.

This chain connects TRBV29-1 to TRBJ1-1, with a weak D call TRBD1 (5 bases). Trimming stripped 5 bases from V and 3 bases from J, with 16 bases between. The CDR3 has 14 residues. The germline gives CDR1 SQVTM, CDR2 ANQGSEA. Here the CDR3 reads CSVNRRVSDTEAFF. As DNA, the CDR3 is TGCAGCGTTAACCGCAGGGTGTCCGACACTGAAGCTTTCTTT.